This TCR beta chain stems from a study of cytomegalovirus exposure and HLA in healthy donors. Study-wide background: In a later analysis, it was reported that the approximately 110 validation repertoires had been produced on the same platform as the 670 or so repertoires belonging to the first cohort.

The CDR3 has 15 amino acids. Germline lookup yields CDR1 GTSNPN and CDR2 SVGIG (reference sequence). V lost 5 bases to trimming and J lost 1 base; unmatched junction nucleotides: 8. Here immunoSEQ multiplex PCR was the method, and the copy in TCRdb shows in-frame clones only, minus some. The sample shows 250,000 or so clones, roughly nine tenths of them seen only once. The clonotype comes from a man aged 18 to 30 in good health and CMV-seropositive. V gene TRBV30 combines with J gene TRBJ1-3, with 7 bases aligning to TRBD1. Input material: PBMCs. CDR3 DNA: TGTGCCTGGTACGGGACAGCGGGGTCTGGAAACACCATATATTTT. Residues: CAWYGTAGSGNTIYF. Drawing the rest from reference TRBV30 and TRBJ1-3, the complete variable domain is SQTIHQWPATLVQPVGSPLSLECTVEGTSNPNLYWYRQAAGRGLQLLFYSVGIGQISSEVPQNLSASRPQDRQFILSSKKLLLSDSGFYLCAWYGTAGSGNTIYFGEGSWLTVV.